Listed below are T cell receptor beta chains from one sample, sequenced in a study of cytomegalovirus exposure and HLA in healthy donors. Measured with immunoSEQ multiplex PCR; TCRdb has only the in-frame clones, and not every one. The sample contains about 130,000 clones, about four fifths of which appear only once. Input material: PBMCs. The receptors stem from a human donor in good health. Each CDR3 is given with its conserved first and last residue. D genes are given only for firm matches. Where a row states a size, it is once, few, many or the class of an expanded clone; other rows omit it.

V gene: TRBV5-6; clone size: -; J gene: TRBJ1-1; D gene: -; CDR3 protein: CASSLAGVTAFF; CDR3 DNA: TGTGCCAGCAGCTTGGCCGGGGTTACAGCTTTCTTT
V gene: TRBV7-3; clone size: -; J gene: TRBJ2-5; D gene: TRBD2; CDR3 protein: CASSSSGGGGETQYF; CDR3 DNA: TGTGCCAGCAGCTCTAGCGGGGGGGGCGGAGAGACCCAGTACTTC
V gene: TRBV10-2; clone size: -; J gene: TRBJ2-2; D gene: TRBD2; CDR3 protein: CASSPGGVNTGELFF; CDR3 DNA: TGCGCCAGCAGCCCCGGGGGGGTGAACACCGGGGAGCTGTTTTTT
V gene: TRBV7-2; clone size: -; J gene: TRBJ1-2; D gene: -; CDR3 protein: CASSLGGPGGGYTF; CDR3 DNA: TGTGCCAGCAGCTTAGGCGGACCCGGCGGGGGCTACACCTTC
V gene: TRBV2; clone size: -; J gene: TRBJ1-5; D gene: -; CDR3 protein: CASTGQFSNQPQHF; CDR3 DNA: TGTGCCAGCACCGGACAGTTTAGCAATCAGCCCCAGCATTTT
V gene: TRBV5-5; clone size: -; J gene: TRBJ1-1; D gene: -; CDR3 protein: CASSAGRTGPTSAFF; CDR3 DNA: TGTGCCAGCAGCGCGGGACGGACGGGCCCCACTTCGGCTTTCTTT
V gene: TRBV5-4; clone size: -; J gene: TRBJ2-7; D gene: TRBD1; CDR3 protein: CASSIPGQGARYEQYF; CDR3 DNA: TGTGCCAGCAGCATACCGGGACAGGGGGCTAGATACGAGCAGTACTTC
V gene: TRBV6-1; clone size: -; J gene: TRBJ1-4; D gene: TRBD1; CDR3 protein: CASSKDRAKEKLFF; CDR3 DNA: TGTGCCAGCAGCAAAGACAGGGCAAAAGAAAAACTGTTTTTT
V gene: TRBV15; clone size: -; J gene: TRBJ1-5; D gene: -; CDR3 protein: CATSREVGRIQPQHF; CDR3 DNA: TGTGCCACCAGCAGAGAGGTGGGGAGAATCCAGCCCCAGCATTTT
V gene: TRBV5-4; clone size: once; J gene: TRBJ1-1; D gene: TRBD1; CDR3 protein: CASSFDFVLGQGALEAFF; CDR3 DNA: TGTGCCAGCAGCTTTGATTTTGTACTGGGACAGGGGGCCCTTGAAGCTTTCTTT
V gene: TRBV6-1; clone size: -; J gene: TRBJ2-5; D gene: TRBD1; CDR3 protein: CASRTGLEETQYF; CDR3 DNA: TGTGCCAGCAGGACAGGGTTGGAAGAGACCCAGTACTTC
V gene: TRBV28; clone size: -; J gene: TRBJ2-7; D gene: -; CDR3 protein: CASSSDRDTSYEQYF; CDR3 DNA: TGTGCCAGCAGTTCAGACCGGGACACCTCCTACGAGCAGTACTTC
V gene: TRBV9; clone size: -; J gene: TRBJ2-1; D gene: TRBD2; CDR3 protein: CASSVALTGGIVPEQFF; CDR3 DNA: TGTGCCAGCAGCGTAGCTTTGACGGGGGGAATTGTGCCTGAGCAGTTCTTC
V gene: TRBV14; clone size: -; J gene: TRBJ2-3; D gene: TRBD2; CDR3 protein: CASSHERGVRGDTQYF; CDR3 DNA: TGTGCCAGCAGCCATGAGCGGGGGGTACGTGGAGATACGCAGTATTTT
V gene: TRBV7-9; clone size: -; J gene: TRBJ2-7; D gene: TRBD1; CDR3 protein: CASSPPGQGSYEQYF; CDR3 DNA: TGTGCCAGCAGCCCGCCGGGACAGGGCTCTTACGAGCAGTACTTC
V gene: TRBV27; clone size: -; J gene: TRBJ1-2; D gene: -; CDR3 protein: CASSLSARINSQYGYTF; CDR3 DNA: TGTGCCAGCAGTTTATCCGCCCGTATAAATAGCCAATATGGCTACACCTTC
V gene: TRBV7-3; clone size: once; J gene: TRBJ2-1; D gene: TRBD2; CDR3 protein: CASSLRGLAGGPRSNEQFF; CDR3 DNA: TGTGCCAGCAGCTTAAGGGGTCTAGCGGGGGGGCCCCGGAGTAATGAGCAGTTCTTC
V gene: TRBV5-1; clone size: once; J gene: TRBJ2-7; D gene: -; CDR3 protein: CASSLESGFYEQYF; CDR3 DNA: TGCGCCAGCAGCTTGGAGTCCGGGTTCTACGAGCAGTACTTC
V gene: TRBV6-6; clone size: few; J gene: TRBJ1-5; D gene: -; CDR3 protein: CASSYSLNQPQHF; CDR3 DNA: TGTGCCAGCAGTTACTCGTTAAATCAGCCCCAGCATTTT
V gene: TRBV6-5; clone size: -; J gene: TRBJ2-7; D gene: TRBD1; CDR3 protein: CASSVAGGSDYEQYF; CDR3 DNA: TGTGCCAGCAGTGTCGCAGGGGGATCAGACTACGAGCAGTACTTC
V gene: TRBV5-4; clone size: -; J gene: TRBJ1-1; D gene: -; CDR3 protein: CASSPSGGESGTEAFF; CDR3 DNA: TGTGCCAGCAGCCCGTCGGGCGGGGAATCGGGCACTGAAGCTTTCTTT
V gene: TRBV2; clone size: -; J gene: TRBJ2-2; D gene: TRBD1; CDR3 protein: CASSIRGQGTGELFF; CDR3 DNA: TGTGCCAGCAGTATCAGGGGGCAGGGCACCGGGGAGCTGTTTTTT
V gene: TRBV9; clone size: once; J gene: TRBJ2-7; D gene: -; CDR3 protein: CASSVGGELYDEQYF; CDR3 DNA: TGTGCCAGCAGCGTAGGGGGGGAGCTGTACGACGAGCAGTACTTC